Sequencing of this T cell receptor (beta chain) was carried out in a study of T cell changes during pregnancy in multiple sclerosis. In its sample, this clone is medium-sized. At one end the junction does not follow the germline gene, possibly because of a read error. Clones were read by immunoSEQ multiplex PCR, and TCRdb kept only the in-frame ones, dropping some. The sample has over 65,000 clones; about 89% are singletons. Per the germline V gene, CDR1 is SSHAT and CDR2 is FNYEAQ (reference sequence). The CDR3 is 15 amino acids. The material was peripheral blood, obtained in the second trimester of pregnancy. The TCR sequence derives from a female donor with multiple sclerosis, enrolled in a pregnancy study. The gene calls are TRBV7-7 and TRBJ1-2, with 8 bases fitting TRBD1. In DNA form, the CDR3 reads TGTGCTAGCAGCCCCTGGGCAGGGGGCTTTGATGGCTACACCTTC. Protein product: CASSPWAGGFDGYTF.